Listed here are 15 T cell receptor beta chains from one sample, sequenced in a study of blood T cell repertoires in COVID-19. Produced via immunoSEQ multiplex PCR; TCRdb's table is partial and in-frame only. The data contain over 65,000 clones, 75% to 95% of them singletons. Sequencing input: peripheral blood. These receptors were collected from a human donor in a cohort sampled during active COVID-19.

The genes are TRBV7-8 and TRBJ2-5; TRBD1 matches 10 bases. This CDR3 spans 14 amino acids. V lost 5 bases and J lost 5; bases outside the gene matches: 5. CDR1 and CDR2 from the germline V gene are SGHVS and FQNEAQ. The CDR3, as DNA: TGTGCCAGCAGCCCTGGGACAGGGGCGGAGACCCAGTACTTC. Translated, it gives CASSPGTGAETQYF.

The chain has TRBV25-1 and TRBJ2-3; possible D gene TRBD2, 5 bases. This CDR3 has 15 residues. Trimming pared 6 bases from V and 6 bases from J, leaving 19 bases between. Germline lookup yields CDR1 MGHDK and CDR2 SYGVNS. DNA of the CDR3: TGTGCCAGCAGCCCTGCCCCACGGGGTTGGGATACGCAGTATTTT. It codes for CASSPAPRGWDTQYF. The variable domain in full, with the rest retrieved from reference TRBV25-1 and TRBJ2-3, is EADIYQTPRYLVIGTGKKITLECSQTMGHDKMYWYQQDPGMELHLIHYSYGVNSTEKGDLSSESTVSRIRTEHFPLTLESARPSHTSQYLCASSPAPRGWDTQYFGPGTRLTVL.

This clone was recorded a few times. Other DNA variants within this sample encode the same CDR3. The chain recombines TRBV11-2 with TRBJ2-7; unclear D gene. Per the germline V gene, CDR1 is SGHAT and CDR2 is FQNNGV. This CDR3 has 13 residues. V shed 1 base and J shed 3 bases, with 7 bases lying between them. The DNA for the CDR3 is TGTGCCAGCAGCTTAGGTCTAGTCTACGAGCAGTACTTC. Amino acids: CASSLGLVYEQYF.

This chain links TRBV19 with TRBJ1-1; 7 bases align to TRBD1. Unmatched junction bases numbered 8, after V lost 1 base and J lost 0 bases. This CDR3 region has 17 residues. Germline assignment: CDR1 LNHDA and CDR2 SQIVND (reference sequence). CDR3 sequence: CASSIASPTGLNTEAFF. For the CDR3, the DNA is TGTGCCAGTAGTATAGCCTCTCCGACAGGGTTGAACACTGAAGCTTTCTTT.

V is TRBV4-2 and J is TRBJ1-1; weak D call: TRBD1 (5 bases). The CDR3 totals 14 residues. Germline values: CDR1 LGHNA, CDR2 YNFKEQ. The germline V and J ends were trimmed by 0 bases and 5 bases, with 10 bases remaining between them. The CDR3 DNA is TGTGCCAGCAGCCAAGAAGGGGCAGGTACTGAAGCTTTCTTT. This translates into CASSQEGAGTEAFF.

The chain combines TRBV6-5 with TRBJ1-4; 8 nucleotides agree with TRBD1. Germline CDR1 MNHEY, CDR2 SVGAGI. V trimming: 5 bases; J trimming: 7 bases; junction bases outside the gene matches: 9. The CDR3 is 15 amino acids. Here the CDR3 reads CASSPRTGRGEKLFF. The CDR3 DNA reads TGTGCCAGCAGTCCGCGGACAGGGAGGGGTGAAAAACTGTTTTTT.

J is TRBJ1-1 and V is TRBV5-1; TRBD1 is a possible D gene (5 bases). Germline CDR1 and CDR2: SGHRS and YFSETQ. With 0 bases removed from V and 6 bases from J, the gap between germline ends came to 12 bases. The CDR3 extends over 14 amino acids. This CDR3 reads CASSLGQGRAEAFF. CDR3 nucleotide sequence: TGCGCCAGCAGCTTGGGGCAGGGAAGGGCTGAAGCTTTCTTT.

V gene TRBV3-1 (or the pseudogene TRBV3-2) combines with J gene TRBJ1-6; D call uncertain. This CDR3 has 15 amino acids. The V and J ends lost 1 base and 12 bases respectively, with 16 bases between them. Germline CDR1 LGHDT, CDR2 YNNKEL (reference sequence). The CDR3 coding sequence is TGTGCCAGCAGCCAAGTGGGGAGCGAGTGGGTACCCCTCCACTTT. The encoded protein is CASSQVGSEWVPLHF.

The CDR3 loop reads CASRRPGQGADTQYF. The CDR3 nucleotides read TGTGCCAGCAGGAGACCGGGACAGGGGGCTGATACGCAGTATTTT. The rearrangement uses TRBV5-6 and TRBJ2-3; 12 positions match TRBD1. Trimming cost V 5 bases and J 6 bases; bases outside gene matches: 7. Germline CDR1 SGHDT, CDR2 YYEEEE. CDR3 length equals 15 residues.

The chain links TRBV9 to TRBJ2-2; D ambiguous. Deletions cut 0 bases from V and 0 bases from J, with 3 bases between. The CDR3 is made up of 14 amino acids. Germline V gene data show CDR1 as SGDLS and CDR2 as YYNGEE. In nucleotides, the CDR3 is TGTGCCAGCAGCGTAGCAACGAACACCGGGGAGCTGTTTTTT. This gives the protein CASSVATNTGELFF.

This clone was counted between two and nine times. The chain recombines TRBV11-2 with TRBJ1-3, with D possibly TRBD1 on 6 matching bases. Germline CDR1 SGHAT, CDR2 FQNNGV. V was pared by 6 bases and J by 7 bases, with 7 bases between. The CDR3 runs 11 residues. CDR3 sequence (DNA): TGTGCCAGCAGGAGGGGGAACACCATATATTTT. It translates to CASRRGNTIYF. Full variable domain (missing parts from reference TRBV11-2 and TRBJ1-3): EAGVAQSPRYKIIEKRQSVAFWCNPISGHATLYWYQQILGQGPKLLIQFQNNGVVDDSQLPKDRFSAERLKGVDSTLKIQPAKLEDSAVYLCASRRGNTIYFGEGSWLTVV.

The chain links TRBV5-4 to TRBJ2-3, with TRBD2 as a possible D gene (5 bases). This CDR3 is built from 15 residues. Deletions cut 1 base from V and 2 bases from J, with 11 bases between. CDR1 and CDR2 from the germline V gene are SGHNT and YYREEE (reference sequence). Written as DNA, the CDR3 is TGTGCCAGCAGCTTGTTTGGACTTCACACAGATACGCAGTATTTT. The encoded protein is CASSLFGLHTDTQYF.

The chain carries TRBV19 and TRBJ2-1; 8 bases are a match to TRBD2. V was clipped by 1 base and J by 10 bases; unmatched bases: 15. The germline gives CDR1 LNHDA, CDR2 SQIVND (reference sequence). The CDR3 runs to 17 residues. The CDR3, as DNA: TGTGCCAGTAGTATAGGGCGTGGGACTAGGGGTACAATGGAGCAGTTCTTC. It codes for CASSIGRGTRGTMEQFF. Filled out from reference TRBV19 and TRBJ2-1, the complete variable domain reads DGGITQSPKYLFRKEGQNVTLSCEQNLNHDAMYWYRQDPGQGLRLIYYSQIVNDFQKGDIAEGYSVSREKKESFPLTVTSAQKNPTAFYLCASSIGRGTRGTMEQFFGPGTRLTVL.

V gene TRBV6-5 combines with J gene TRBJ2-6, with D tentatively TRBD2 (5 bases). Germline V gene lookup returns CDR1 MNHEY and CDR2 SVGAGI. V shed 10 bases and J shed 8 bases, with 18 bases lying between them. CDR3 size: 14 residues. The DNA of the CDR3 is TGTGCCACCGACCAAAAACCCGGGACCAACGTCCTGACTTTC. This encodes CATDQKPGTNVLTF.

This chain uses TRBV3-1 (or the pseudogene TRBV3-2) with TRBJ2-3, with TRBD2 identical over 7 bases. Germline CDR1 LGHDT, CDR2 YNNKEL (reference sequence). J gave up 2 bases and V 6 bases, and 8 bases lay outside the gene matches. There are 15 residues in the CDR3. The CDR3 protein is CASRSTSSTTDTQYF. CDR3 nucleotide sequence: TGTGCCAGCAGGTCGACTAGCTCAACCACAGATACGCAGTATTTT.